These T cell receptor beta chains were read from a single sample in a study of OX40 agonist ivuxolimab in advanced cancers. The assay was immunoSEQ multiplex PCR, and TCRdb's table has in-frame clones only and misses some. This sample has 55,000 to 75,000 clones, with 91% found just once. The input for sequencing was CD4+ or CD8+ T cells sorted from blood, taken in a trial of the OX40 agonist ivuxolimab. The receptors shown here come from an adult with an advanced solid tumor such as melanoma, head and neck, liver or kidney cancer. Each CDR3 is given without its conserved first and last residue. The order of the fields is CDR3 protein, V gene, clone size. Clone size is given for some rows only: seen once, a few or many times, or a class if the clone is expanded.

cdr3_aa: ASRVRGSTYEQY; v_call: TRBV2; clone_size: .
cdr3_aa: ASSQEGRNTIY; v_call: TRBV4-2; clone_size: once
cdr3_aa: ATSERLEETQY; v_call: TRBV15; clone_size: .
cdr3_aa: ASGRTAYEQY; v_call: TRBV2; clone_size: .
cdr3_aa: ASSQSQGAQNGANVLT; v_call: TRBV4-1; clone_size: .
cdr3_aa: ASSELAGAGTDTQY; v_call: TRBV2; clone_size: .
cdr3_aa: ASSLWLAGGEQF; v_call: TRBV7-2; clone_size: .
cdr3_aa: ASSLLAGQQETQY; v_call: TRBV7-8; clone_size: .
cdr3_aa: ASSLLGAGARYEQY; v_call: TRBV18; clone_size: .
cdr3_aa: ASSSPTGGNTEAF; v_call: TRBV28; clone_size: .
cdr3_aa: SATRHTEAF; v_call: TRBV20-1; clone_size: once
cdr3_aa: ASSLSGTGSYEQY; v_call: TRBV7-2; clone_size: once
cdr3_aa: SVTGTGVTDTQY; v_call: TRBV29-1; clone_size: .
cdr3_aa: ASSTETVRGGTIY; v_call: TRBV5-1; clone_size: .
cdr3_aa: ASSLRTGMGETQY; v_call: TRBV6-5; clone_size: .
cdr3_aa: ASSHSGSSSYEQY; v_call: TRBV5-4; clone_size: .
cdr3_aa: ASSPHQGNSPLH; v_call: TRBV28; clone_size: .
cdr3_aa: ASSQGADTEAF; v_call: TRBV4-2; clone_size: .
cdr3_aa: ASSLGQTSTDTQY; v_call: TRBV28; clone_size: .
cdr3_aa: ASSQGRVYEQY; v_call: TRBV4-2; clone_size: .
cdr3_aa: AAKTGSSTDTQY; v_call: TRBV2; clone_size: .
cdr3_aa: ASSLDSFSYEQY; v_call: TRBV5-4; clone_size: .
cdr3_aa: ASSLAIGDPNSPLH; v_call: TRBV28; clone_size: .
cdr3_aa: ASSVRGGYEQY; v_call: TRBV9; clone_size: .
cdr3_aa: ASSQPAYGGGRNEKLF; v_call: TRBV28; clone_size: .
cdr3_aa: SVARSPRTVPGGELF; v_call: TRBV29-1; clone_size: .
cdr3_aa: ASSLSGRITDTQY; v_call: TRBV5-1; clone_size: .
cdr3_aa: ASSSQTGAQTRGELF; v_call: TRBV7-6; clone_size: once
cdr3_aa: ASSPRAYTEAF; v_call: TRBV6-5; clone_size: once
cdr3_aa: ASSKWAAQINYGYT; v_call: TRBV21-1; clone_size: .
cdr3_aa: ASSSDYEQY; v_call: TRBV11-2; clone_size: .
cdr3_aa: ASSPGETQY; v_call: TRBV18; clone_size: few
cdr3_aa: ASSLRRTSRETQY; v_call: TRBV5-4; clone_size: .
cdr3_aa: ASTLTVPNEQF; v_call: TRBV7-2; clone_size: .
cdr3_aa: ASSSGTNTGELF; v_call: TRBV19; clone_size: .
cdr3_aa: ASSLSGVVA; v_call: TRBV7-2; clone_size: .